Listed here are 5 T cell receptor beta chains from one sample, sequenced in a study of technical replicates of blood from several donors. Generated by immunoSEQ multiplex PCR, the TCRdb table keeps only in-frame clones and is missing some. The data show approximately 79,000 clones, about 96% seen once. Source material: T cells isolated from PBMCs. These receptors were taken from a human donor in good health.

The V gene is TRBV28, the J gene TRBJ1-4, with no clear D. The CDR3 totals 14 residues. Germline-derived CDR1 and CDR2 are MDHEN and SYDVKM. The ends were cut back, 3 bases at V and 2 bases at J, with 7 bases in the middle. CDR3 coding DNA: TGTGCCAGCAGTTTTGAGTACACTAATGAAAAACTGTTTTTT. Amino acids: CASSFEYTNEKLFF.

V is TRBV5-8 and J is TRBJ1-5, with no clear D. Trimming shortened V by 4 bases and J by 0 bases, and 17 bases separated the two germline ends. Germline V gene data show CDR1 as SGHTS and CDR2 as YDEGEE. This CDR3 region has 17 residues. The CDR3 here is CASSKTSGDYSNQPQHF. For the CDR3, the DNA is TGTGCCAGCAGCAAAACGAGTGGAGATTATAGCAATCAGCCCCAGCATTTT.

The chain links TRBV7-8 to TRBJ2-5, with 9 bases aligning to TRBD1. The CDR3 contains 16 residues. V shed 5 bases and J 5 bases; nucleotides not matched to a gene: 12. Germline assignment: CDR1 SGHVS and CDR2 FQNEAQ. The CDR3 sequence is CASSPNPRTGDETQYF. The CDR3 DNA reads TGTGCCAGCAGCCCCAACCCTCGGACAGGGGACGAGACCCAGTACTTC.

This sequence joins TRBV6-6 and TRBJ1-5, with 7 nucleotides matching TRBD1. After removal of 0 bases from V and 7 bases from J, the junction contained 6 bases not matched to a gene. There are 15 residues in the CDR3. Germline lookup yields CDR1 MNHNY and CDR2 SVGAGI (reference sequence). CDR3 in amino acids: CASSYSTGLGQPQHF. CDR3 DNA: TGTGCCAGCAGTTACTCGACAGGGTTAGGACAGCCCCAGCATTTT.

The chain has TRBV30 and TRBJ2-7; 10 bases line up with TRBD1. Germline-derived CDR1 and CDR2 are GTSNPN and SVGIG (reference sequence). The CDR3 consists of 14 residues. With V trimmed by 1 base and J by 8 bases, 8 bases remained unmatched. CDR3 nucleotides: TGTGCCTGGAGTGCGACAGGGGGCTCTGGTAAGCAGTACTTC. Amino acid sequence: CAWSATGGSGKQYF. The whole variable domain, filled in from reference TRBV30 and TRBJ2-7, reads SQTIHQWPATLVQPVGSPLSLECTVEGTSNPNLYWYRQAAGRGLQLLFYSVGIGQISSEVPQNLSASRPQDRQFILSSKKLLLSDSGFYLCAWSATGGSGKQYFGPGTRLTVT.